These T cell receptor beta chains were read from a single sample in a study of blood T cell repertoires in COVID-19. TCRdb keeps only in-frame clones here, not all; method: immunoSEQ multiplex PCR. The table has 150,000 to 200,000 clones, 88% seen once. The source material was peripheral blood. The receptors were gathered from a man aged 50-59 years who had recovered from COVID-19. Both conserved end residues are part of each CDR3. A D gene is named only where the DNA matches it firmly. Part of the rows lack a size; the others show once, few, many or a class for expanded clones.

clone_size	v_call	j_call	d_call	cdr3_aa	cdr3_nt
.	TRBV5-4	TRBJ2-3	.	CASSLVGGGDTQYF	TGTGCCAGCAGCTTGGTAGGGGGGGGAGATACGCAGTATTTT
.	TRBV4-2	TRBJ1-1	.	CASSQEGRGWTEAFF	TGTGCCAGCAGCCAAGAAGGAAGGGGTTGGACTGAAGCTTTCTTT
.	TRBV5-1	TRBJ2-1	.	CASSSTVSSYNEQFF	TGCGCCAGCAGCTCCACAGTCAGCTCCTACAATGAGCAGTTCTTC
.	TRBV2	TRBJ2-1	.	CASSGDSGVSSSYNEQFF	TGTGCCAGCAGTGGTGATAGCGGAGTATCGAGCTCCTACAATGAGCAGTTCTTC
.	TRBV9	TRBJ2-2	TRBD1	CASSPWDSLTGELFF	TGTGCCAGCAGCCCTTGGGACAGTCTCACCGGGGAGCTGTTTTTT
.	TRBV29-1	TRBJ2-7	.	CSVEGLYEQYF	TGCAGCGTTGAGGGACTCTACGAGCAGTACTTC
.	TRBV6-6	TRBJ2-2	TRBD1	CASSSGQGTPGELFF	TGTGCCAGCAGTTCGGGACAGGGGACGCCCGGGGAGCTGTTTTTT
.	TRBV6-2/TRBV6-3	TRBJ2-1	TRBD1	CASSPDRGLYNEQFF	TGTGCCAGCAGCCCTGACAGGGGCCTTTACAATGAGCAGTTCTTC
.	TRBV3-1/TRBV3-2	TRBJ2-5	.	CASRLGGETQYF	TGTGCCAGCAGACTAGGGGGAGAGACCCAGTACTTC
.	TRBV9	TRBJ2-7	TRBD1	CASSVADRGYEQYF	TGTGCCAGCAGCGTAGCGGACAGGGGTTACGAGCAGTACTTC
.	TRBV19	TRBJ1-1	.	CASSLGSGALEAFF	TGTGCCAGTAGCCTGGGAAGCGGGGCCCTTGAAGCTTTCTTT
.	TRBV6-1	TRBJ1-4	.	CASSVADNWGGKGMNEKLFF	TGTGCCAGCAGTGTGGCGGATAATTGGGGGGGAAAGGGAATGAATGAAAAACTGTTTTTT
.	TRBV7-9	TRBJ1-1	TRBD1	CASSTGQGWAEAFF	TGTGCCAGCAGCACTGGACAGGGGTGGGCTGAAGCTTTCTTT
.	TRBV7-9	TRBJ1-4	.	CASSRGGEVNEKLFF	TGTGCCAGCAGCCGAGGCGGGGAGGTTAATGAAAAACTGTTTTTT
.	TRBV11-2	TRBJ2-7	.	CASSLLSTGVAGVEQYF	TGTGCCAGCAGCTTATTGTCGACGGGAGTCGCCGGGGTCGAGCAGTACTTC
once	TRBV5-1	TRBJ2-7	TRBD2	CASSYEASGRREQYF	TGCGCCAGCAGCTACGAGGCTAGCGGGAGACGCGAGCAGTACTTC
.	TRBV28	TRBJ1-1	.	CASSFAPWTEAFF	TGTGCCAGCAGTTTCGCGCCTTGGACTGAAGCTTTCTTT
.	TRBV10-2	TRBJ2-6	.	CASSESRGSGANVLTF	TGCGCCAGCAGTGAGTCGAGAGGGTCTGGGGCCAACGTCCTGACTTTC
.	TRBV4-3	TRBJ2-7	.	CASSQGVAEQYF	TGCGCCAGCAGCCAAGGGGTAGCGGAGCAGTACTTC
.	TRBV5-4	TRBJ2-2	.	CASSPGAGATGELFF	TGTGCCAGCAGCCCGGGTGCTGGGGCCACCGGGGAGCTGTTTTTT
.	TRBV6-5	TRBJ1-6	.	CASTEGVGLSPLHF	TGTGCCAGCACCGAGGGGGTAGGTCTGTCACCCCTCCACTTT
.	TRBV9	TRBJ2-5	TRBD2	CASSVEAGTYQETQYF	TGTGCCAGCAGCGTAGAAGCGGGGACGTACCAAGAGACCCAGTACTTC
.	TRBV25-1	TRBJ1-1	TRBD1	CASSGYKETGSSSTEAFF	TGTGCCAGCAGTGGTTATAAGGAGACAGGGTCGTCGAGCACTGAAGCTTTCTTT
.	TRBV19	TRBJ2-3	.	CASSIGGVRLDTQYF	TGTGCCAGTAGTATCGGAGGGGTTCGGTTAGATACGCAGTATTTT
.	TRBV19	TRBJ2-3	.	CASSIVTSGADTQYF	TGTGCCAGTAGTATAGTAACTAGTGGGGCAGATACGCAGTATTTT
.	TRBV6-5	TRBJ2-7	.	CASTRGPSYEQYF	TGTGCCAGCACCAGGGGTCCCTCCTACGAGCAGTACTTC
.	TRBV3-1/TRBV3-2	TRBJ2-1	.	CASSTQGASSNEQFF	TGTGCCAGCAGCACACAGGGTGCCTCCAGTAATGAGCAGTTCTTC
.	TRBV6-1	TRBJ2-5	.	CASSDREETQYF	TGTGCCAGCAGTGACAGGGAAGAGACCCAGTACTTC
.	TRBV9	TRBJ2-1	TRBD1	CASSESVGTALYNEQFF	TGTGCCAGCAGCGAGAGTGTGGGGACAGCCCTCTACAATGAGCAGTTCTTC
.	TRBV19	TRBJ1-4	.	CASSIQGYEKLFF	TGTGCCAGTAGTATACAGGGATATGAAAAACTGTTTTTT
.	TRBV11-2	TRBJ2-2	TRBD1	CASSLGTGGKTGELFF	TGTGCCAGCAGCCTCGGGACAGGGGGTAAAACCGGGGAGCTGTTTTTT
.	TRBV7-2	TRBJ1-2	.	CASSPTTRYTF	TGTGCCAGCAGTCCAACAACACGCTACACCTTC
.	TRBV5-8	TRBJ2-1	TRBD2	CASLDPAGGRNEQFF	TGTGCCAGCTTAGACCCAGCGGGGGGGCGAAATGAGCAGTTCTTC
.	TRBV7-3	TRBJ2-7	TRBD2	CASSLRSTSGEQYF	TGTGCCAGCAGCTTAAGATCAACTAGCGGCGAGCAGTACTTC
.	TRBV30	TRBJ1-1	TRBD1	CAWSVQGATEAFF	TGTGCCTGGAGTGTACAGGGGGCCACTGAAGCTTTCTTT
.	TRBV5-6	TRBJ1-5	.	CASSSRGGLSQPQHF	TGTGCCAGCAGTTCCCGGGGGGGGCTCAGTCAGCCCCAGCATTTT
.	TRBV6-5	TRBJ2-1	TRBD1	CASSRTGSYNEQFF	TGTGCCAGCAGCCGGACAGGATCCTACAATGAGCAGTTCTTC
.	TRBV2	TRBJ1-5	.	CASRKGGGDQPQHF	TGTGCCAGCAGAAAGGGGGGAGGGGATCAGCCCCAGCATTTT
once	TRBV27	TRBJ2-4	TRBD2	CASSPGRLAGGRLQYF	TGTGCCAGCAGTCCGGGGCGACTAGCGGGAGGGCGGCTTCAGTACTTC
.	TRBV10-2	TRBJ1-5	.	CASSGVNSNQPQHF	TGCGCCAGCAGTGGAGTAAACTCAAATCAGCCCCAGCATTTT
.	TRBV2	TRBJ2-7	TRBD2	CASSVLLAGDEQYF	TGTGCCAGCAGTGTTCTGCTAGCGGGAGACGAGCAGTACTTC
.	TRBV14	TRBJ2-7	TRBD1	CASSPLTSAGGAEQYF	TGTGCCAGCAGCCCTCTCACGTCGGCAGGGGGCGCCGAGCAGTACTTC
.	TRBV19	TRBJ2-3	.	CASSIGGTSTDTQYF	TGTGCCAGTAGTATAGGAGGGACTAGCACAGATACGCAGTATTTT
.	TRBV27	TRBJ1-5	.	CASSFSGSNQPQHF	TGTGCCAGCAGTTTTAGTGGTAGCAATCAGCCCCAGCATTTT
.	TRBV6-5	TRBJ1-4	.	CASRLQGLNEKLFF	TGTGCCAGCAGACTCCAGGGGCTTAATGAAAAACTGTTTTTT
few	TRBV5-1	TRBJ1-5	TRBD1	CASSVGTANSNQPQHF	TGCGCCAGCAGCGTAGGGACAGCTAATAGCAATCAGCCCCAGCATTTT
.	TRBV5-1	TRBJ1-2	.	CASREGNYGYTF	TGCGCCAGTCGGGAGGGAAACTATGGCTACACCTTC
.	TRBV11-3	TRBJ2-3	.	CASSLNGGRTDTQYF	TGTGCCAGCAGCTTAAACGGGGGACGCACAGATACGCAGTATTTT
.	TRBV15	TRBJ2-1	TRBD1	CATRGQGLGNEQFF	TGTGCCACCAGGGGACAGGGGTTGGGCAATGAGCAGTTCTTC
.	TRBV7-2	TRBJ2-3	TRBD2	CASSLGSLAGGFADTQYF	TGTGCCAGCAGCTTAGGAAGTCTAGCGGGAGGTTTTGCAGATACGCAGTATTTT
.	TRBV5-6	TRBJ2-1	TRBD2	CASSLVLAGNNEQFF	TGTGCCAGCAGCTTGGTGCTAGCGGGAAACAATGAGCAGTTCTTC
.	TRBV13	TRBJ1-2	.	CASSSGSLGYTF	TGTGCCAGCAGCTCAGGGTCTCTGGGCTACACCTTC